Listed below are T cell receptor beta chains from one sample, sequenced in a study of shared clonotypes between healthy human individuals. Using immunoSEQ multiplex PCR, the repertoire was profiled, and TCRdb retains in-frame clones only, with some absent. This table has some 580,000 clones, less than 98% appearing once. The sequenced sample consisted of naive CD4+ T cells sorted from blood. These receptors came from a woman in her 30s in good health. Both conserved end residues are part of each CDR3. Each record gives: J gene, V gene, CDR3 length, D gene, clone size, CDR3 protein, CDR3 DNA. A D gene is named only where the DNA matches it firmly. Expanded clones get a size class; other rows say once, few or many, or leave the size out.

J: TRBJ1-5; V: TRBV6-6; length: 15; D: TRBD1; size: .; CDR3: CASSQDRGGNQPQHF; DNA: TGTGCCAGCAGCCAGGACAGGGGAGGCAATCAGCCCCAGCATTTT
J: TRBJ1-3; V: TRBV28; length: 15; D: TRBD1; size: .; CDR3: CASKPWTGEGNTIYF; DNA: TGTGCCAGCAAGCCCTGGACAGGGGAGGGAAACACCATATATTTT
J: TRBJ1-1; V: TRBV6-1; length: 12; D: .; size: few; CDR3: CASSERYTEAFF; DNA: TGTGCCAGCAGTGAGAGGTACACTGAAGCTTTCTTT
J: TRBJ2-6; V: TRBV6-4; length: 15; D: .; size: .; CDR3: CASSPRGNGANVLTF; DNA: TGTGCCAGCAGCCCTAGGGGTAATGGGGCCAACGTCCTGACTTTC
J: TRBJ1-5; V: TRBV10-1; length: 14; D: .; size: few; CDR3: CASSEVACDQPQHF; DNA: TGCGCCAGCAGTGAGGTCGCGTGCGATCAGCCCCAGCATTTT
J: TRBJ1-1; V: TRBV7-2; length: 15; D: .; size: .; CDR3: CASSLVAGHNTEAFF; DNA: TGTGCCAGCAGCTTAGTTGCGGGACACAACACTGAAGCTTTCTTT
J: TRBJ2-1; V: TRBV19; length: 19; D: TRBD2; size: .; CDR3: CASSLPGLAGGLRDNEQFF; DNA: TGTGCCAGTAGCCTCCCGGGACTAGCGGGAGGGCTGCGGGACAATGAGCAGTTCTTC
J: TRBJ2-3; V: TRBV7-8; length: 14; D: .; size: .; CDR3: CASSFSGDSDTQYF; DNA: TGTGCCAGCAGCTTTTCGGGGGACTCAGATACGCAGTATTTT
J: TRBJ2-5; V: TRBV30; length: 15; D: TRBD2; size: once; CDR3: CAWEAGLAGVATQYF; DNA: TGTGCCTGGGAGGCGGGACTAGCGGGAGTTGCGACCCAGTACTTC
J: TRBJ2-6; V: TRBV6-5; length: 16; D: TRBD1; size: once; CDR3: CASSYGTGLGANVLTF; DNA: TGTGCCAGCAGTTACGGGACAGGGCTCGGGGCCAACGTCCTGACTTTC
J: TRBJ2-3; V: TRBV7-9; length: 15; D: .; size: .; CDR3: CASSLTGVTTDTQYF; DNA: TGTGCCAGCAGCTTAACGGGGGTGACCACAGATACGCAGTATTTT
J: TRBJ2-3; V: TRBV19; length: 16; D: TRBD1; size: .; CDR3: CASSTGTGVGADTQYF; DNA: TGTGCCAGTAGTACGGGGACAGGGGTGGGGGCAGATACGCAGTATTTT
J: TRBJ2-5; V: TRBV5-1; length: 14; D: TRBD1; size: once; CDR3: CATATGEIQETQYF; DNA: TGCGCCACCGCGACAGGGGAAATACAAGAGACCCAGTACTTC
J: TRBJ2-1; V: TRBV5-1; length: 13; D: TRBD2; size: .; CDR3: CASTLAGANEQFF; DNA: TGCGCCAGCACCCTAGCGGGAGCCAATGAGCAGTTCTTC
J: TRBJ1-2; V: TRBV5-1; length: 13; D: .; size: few; CDR3: CASSSGSSYGYTF; DNA: TGCGCCAGCAGCTCGGGGTCGAGCTATGGCTACACCTTC
J: TRBJ1-2; V: TRBV6-5; length: 16; D: .; size: .; CDR3: CASSYSNQAPNYGYTF; DNA: TGTGCCAGCAGTTACTCGAATCAGGCCCCTAACTATGGCTACACCTTC
J: TRBJ1-4; V: TRBV28; length: 14; D: .; size: .; CDR3: CASSPHATNEKLFF; DNA: TGTGCCAGCAGCCCCCATGCAACTAATGAAAAACTGTTTTTT
J: TRBJ2-1; V: TRBV5-1; length: 16; D: .; size: .; CDR3: CASRLPETIIGDEQFF; DNA: TGCGCCAGCCGATTACCGGAAACGATTATTGGTGATGAGCAGTTCTTC
J: TRBJ2-1; V: TRBV19; length: 13; D: TRBD2; size: .; CDR3: CATRERGYNEQFF; DNA: TGTGCCACCAGGGAGCGGGGCTACAATGAGCAGTTCTTC
J: TRBJ2-7; V: TRBV7-9; length: 14; D: .; size: .; CDR3: CASISTVLSYEQYF; DNA: TGTGCCAGTATCTCGACAGTTCTGTCCTACGAGCAGTACTTC
J: TRBJ2-7; V: TRBV29-1; length: 13; D: .; size: .; CDR3: CSVPGGSLYEQYF; DNA: TGCAGCGTCCCCGGCGGGTCACTCTACGAGCAGTACTTC
J: TRBJ1-6; V: TRBV27; length: 13; D: .; size: .; CDR3: CASSFGRDSPLHF; DNA: TGTGCCAGCAGTTTCGGTAGGGATTCACCCCTCCACTTT
J: TRBJ2-1; V: TRBV5-8; length: 12; D: .; size: .; CDR3: CASSSGAREQFF; DNA: TGTGCCAGCAGCTCGGGGGCGCGTGAGCAGTTCTTC
J: TRBJ1-5; V: TRBV7-9; length: 14; D: .; size: .; CDR3: CASSSMSGDQPQHF; DNA: TGTGCCAGCAGCTCAATGTCAGGGGATCAGCCCCAGCATTTT
J: TRBJ1-1; V: TRBV6-1; length: 15; D: .; size: .; CDR3: CASSEAGSRDTEAFF; DNA: TGTGCCAGCAGTGAAGCGGGGAGCAGGGACACTGAAGCTTTCTTT
J: TRBJ2-4; V: TRBV11-2; length: 19; D: TRBD2; size: .; CDR3: CASSLVPMEASGSNSIQYF; DNA: TGTGCCAGCAGCCTCGTTCCGATGGAGGCTAGCGGGAGTAATAGCATTCAGTACTTC
J: TRBJ1-6; V: TRBV28; length: 13; D: .; size: .; CDR3: CASSNRLNSPLHF; DNA: TGTGCCAGCAGTAACAGGTTAAATTCACCCCTCCACTTT
J: TRBJ2-3; V: TRBV27; length: 17; D: TRBD2; size: .; CDR3: CASSLYISSGRLNTQYF; DNA: TGTGCCAGCAGTCTTTATATCTCTAGCGGGAGGTTGAATACGCAGTATTTT
J: TRBJ1-2; V: TRBV6-5; length: 13; D: .; size: .; CDR3: CASRPQDFYGYTF; DNA: TGTGCCAGCAGGCCCCAGGATTTCTATGGCTACACCTTC
J: TRBJ2-2; V: TRBV4-1; length: 18; D: TRBD2; size: once; CDR3: CASSRYTGTRPNTGELFF; DNA: TGCGCCAGCAGCCGATATACCGGGACTAGACCGAACACCGGGGAGCTGTTTTTT
J: TRBJ1-4; V: TRBV7-8; length: 14; D: .; size: .; CDR3: CASSRTAREKKLFF; DNA: TGTGCCAGCAGTCGGACAGCGAGGGAAAAAAAACTGTTTTTT
J: TRBJ2-1; V: TRBV4-1; length: 18; D: TRBD1; size: .; CDR3: CASSQEALGDRNYNEQFF; DNA: TGCGCCAGCAGCCAAGAGGCCTTAGGGGACAGGAATTACAATGAGCAGTTCTTC
J: TRBJ2-7; V: TRBV2; length: 14; D: .; size: .; CDR3: CASSPQGPPYEQYF; DNA: TGTGCCAGCAGCCCCCAGGGACCCCCCTACGAGCAGTACTTC
J: TRBJ1-2; V: TRBV28; length: 15; D: .; size: .; CDR3: CASSILKRSHYGYTF; DNA: TGTGCCAGCAGCATACTAAAACGGAGCCACTATGGCTACACCTTC
J: TRBJ2-7; V: TRBV28; length: 19; D: TRBD2; size: .; CDR3: CASSLLARGLAGRLYEQYF; DNA: TGTGCCAGCAGTTTATTGGCCAGGGGACTAGCGGGGAGGCTATACGAGCAGTACTTC
J: TRBJ1-5; V: TRBV21-1; length: 12; D: .; size: .; CDR3: CASRPHGQPQHF; DNA: TGTGCCAGCAGACCTCACGGGCAGCCCCAGCATTTT
J: TRBJ2-6; V: TRBV18; length: 14; D: .; size: once; CDR3: CASSPGMGANVLTF; DNA: TGTGCCAGCTCACCTGGGATGGGGGCCAACGTCCTGACTTTC
J: TRBJ2-7; V: TRBV5-1; length: 13; D: .; size: once; CDR3: CASSLAGLSEQYF; DNA: TGCGCCAGCAGCTTGGCCGGACTAAGCGAGCAGTACTTC
J: TRBJ2-7; V: TRBV11-2; length: 15; D: TRBD2; size: .; CDR3: CAILPWREGSYEQYF; DNA: TGTGCCATCCTGCCCTGGCGGGAGGGATCCTACGAGCAGTACTTC
J: TRBJ2-3; V: TRBV27; length: 19; D: TRBD2; size: .; CDR3: CASSPNPGTSGSPKDTQYF; DNA: TGTGCCAGCAGTCCTAACCCGGGGACTAGCGGGAGCCCTAAGGATACGCAGTATTTT
J: TRBJ1-1; V: TRBV18; length: 13; D: .; size: .; CDR3: CASSGAANTEAFF; DNA: TGTGCCAGCTCGGGGGCTGCGAACACTGAAGCTTTCTTT
J: TRBJ2-7; V: TRBV25-1; length: 11; D: .; size: few; CDR3: CASRQSGRQYF; DNA: TGTGCCAGCAGGCAGTCAGGGAGGCAGTACTTC
J: TRBJ2-1; V: TRBV7-3; length: 14; D: TRBD1; size: .; CDR3: CASSYGQDGDEQFF; DNA: TGTGCCAGCAGCTACGGACAGGATGGTGATGAGCAGTTCTTC
J: TRBJ2-1; V: TRBV20-1; length: 11; D: .; size: .; CDR3: CSARDLTEQFF; DNA: TGCAGTGCTAGAGATCTAACTGAGCAGTTCTTC
J: TRBJ1-2; V: TRBV5-1; length: 15; D: .; size: .; CDR3: CASSLGMGWAYGYTF; DNA: TGCGCCAGCAGCTTGGGGATGGGATGGGCCTATGGCTACACCTTC
J: TRBJ2-5; V: TRBV28; length: 13; D: TRBD2; size: .; CDR3: CASSPGREETQYF; DNA: TGTGCCAGCAGCCCAGGGAGGGAAGAGACCCAGTACTTC
J: TRBJ2-7; V: TRBV6-5; length: 16; D: TRBD2; size: .; CDR3: CASSYASGRVSYEQYF; DNA: TGTGCCAGCAGTTACGCTAGCGGGAGGGTTTCCTACGAGCAGTACTTC
J: TRBJ1-5; V: TRBV15; length: 14; D: .; size: .; CDR3: CATSRDQGNQPQHF; DNA: TGTGCCACCAGCAGAGATCAGGGCAATCAGCCCCAGCATTTT
J: TRBJ2-1; V: TRBV19; length: 13; D: .; size: .; CDR3: CASGVMGPNEQFF; DNA: TGTGCCAGTGGGGTCATGGGACCTAATGAGCAGTTCTTC
J: TRBJ2-1; V: TRBV19; length: 16; D: .; size: .; CDR3: CASTSEGTGAYNEQFF; DNA: TGTGCCAGTACCTCCGAGGGGACGGGAGCTTACAATGAGCAGTTCTTC
J: TRBJ2-7; V: TRBV28; length: 16; D: TRBD1; size: .; CDR3: CASSLGTGGRLYEQYF; DNA: TGTGCCAGCAGCCTGGGGACAGGGGGCCGTCTCTACGAGCAGTACTTC
J: TRBJ2-2; V: TRBV7-8; length: 19; D: .; size: .; CDR3: CASSLGYRAALSDTGELFF; DNA: TGTGCCAGCAGCTTAGGATACAGAGCGGCCCTGTCCGACACCGGGGAGCTGTTTTTT